This T cell receptor beta chain was captured in a study of blood T cell repertoires in COVID-19. Participant-reported clinical history was the basis for cohort assignment. Between the trimmed V and J ends, which lost 9 bases and 1 base, there was a span of 14 bases. This CDR3 spans 14 amino acids. The germline gives CDR1 SGHTA, CDR2 FQGNSA. Using immunoSEQ multiplex PCR, the repertoire was profiled, and TCRdb retains in-frame clones only, with some absent. In the table there are hundreds of thousands of clones, roughly 87% of which are singletons. Sequenced: PBMCs or T cells enriched from blood (not recorded which). The receptor was isolated from a woman aged 40 to 50 who had recovered from COVID-19. The gene calls are TRBV7-2 and TRBJ2-3; D is ambiguous. The CDR3 DNA reads TGTGCCAGTACCCCGGCACGGGGCACAGATACGCAGTATTTT. It codes for CASTPARGTDTQYF.